The 23 T cell receptor beta chains below all came from one sample that was sequenced in a study of blood T cells in healthy people across ages. Sample-barcoded 5' priming and a J-beta primer mix drove a second PCR of 7 to 11 cycles. TCRdb reprocessed the 5' RACE reads with MiXCR, giving one entry per CDR3 protein. The sample contains 1.5 million to 2 million distinct CDR3 sequences, about 31% of which appear only once. The specimen sequenced was blood. All receptors come from a woman aged 25 to 45 in good health.

This clonotype was counted between two and nine times. The rearrangement links TRBV3-1 to TRBJ1-4; D uncertain. The CDR3 consists of 12 residues. V was pared by 0 bases and J by 13 bases, with 9 bases between. CDR1 and CDR2 (germline): LGHDT, YNNKEL (reference sequence). In DNA form, the CDR3 reads TGTGCCAGCAGCCAAGATTTCTCGGGACTGTTTTTT. This sequence encodes CASSQDFSGLFF.

The chain has TRBV19 and TRBJ1-5; D possibly corresponds to TRBD1 (6 bases). This CDR3 contains 14 residues. The V and J ends lost 7 bases and 9 bases respectively, with 19 bases between them. CDR1 and CDR2 from the germline V gene are LNHDA and SQIVND (reference sequence). This chain's CDR3 is CASKGEGGFRPQHF. DNA of the CDR3: TGTGCCAGTAAAGGAGAGGGGGGGTTTCGGCCCCAGCATTTT.

The table lists this clonotype with a count of one. V usage is TRBV6-5 and J usage is TRBJ1-5; 8 bases fit TRBD1. This CDR3 is built from 15 residues. Germline CDR1 is MNHEY and CDR2 is SVGAGI. Trimming removed 0 bases from V and 6 bases from J; junction bases left unmatched: 4. CDR3 DNA: TGTGCCAGCAGTTACTCGGGACAGGTCGGTCAGCCCCAGCATTTT. It specifies CASSYSGQVGQPQHF.

The chain couples TRBV6-6 to TRBJ2-7, with D unresolved. V gave up 0 bases and J gave up 5 bases, with 14 bases separating them. The CDR3 loop spans 15 amino acids. CDR1 is MNHNY and CDR2 is SVGAGI in the germline V gene (reference sequence). The CDR3 region has the DNA TGTGCCAGCAGTTACTCGTACTTGACCGAGGACGAGCAGTACTTC. This codes for CASSYSYLTEDEQYF.

The rearrangement uses TRBV20-1 and TRBJ2-7; 13 bases align to TRBD2. Trimming at V came to 5 bases and at J to 2 bases, leaving 6 bases not matched to a gene. The CDR3 consists of 15 residues. Germline V lookup: CDR1 DFQATT, CDR2 SNEGSKA (reference sequence). In nucleotides, the CDR3 is TGCAGTGCTTTGGGACTAGCGGGGATCACCTACGAGCAGTACTTC. It codes for CSALGLAGITYEQYF.

The CDR3 DNA reads as TGTGCCTGGAGGTACATCCGGGAGGGAGGGCAAGATACGCAGTATTTT. Translating it yields CAWRYIREGGQDTQYF. The chain combines TRBV30 with TRBJ2-3, with 8 bases aligning to TRBD2. Germline V lookup: CDR1 GTSNPN, CDR2 SVGIG (reference sequence). V dropped 3 bases and J dropped 5; count of bases not matched to a gene: 13. This CDR3 contains 16 residues.

The chain joins TRBV4-2 to TRBJ2-3, with D maybe TRBD2 (6 bases). Germline CDR1 and CDR2: LGHNA and YNFKEQ. V shed 0 bases and J shed 2 bases, with 18 bases lying between them. The CDR3 totals 18 residues. This CDR3 reads CASSQDRSSGRDTDTQYF. CDR3 sequence (DNA): TGTGCCAGCAGCCAAGATCGGTCCTCCGGGAGAGACACAGATACGCAGTATTTT.

The chain combines TRBV9 with TRBJ2-7; possibly TRBD1 for D (6 bases). V was trimmed by 0 bases and J by 0 bases, leaving 10 bases between them. The CDR3 loop spans 15 amino acids. Germline CDR1 and CDR2: SGDLS and YYNGEE. The CDR3, as DNA: TGTGCCAGCAGCGTAGCCGGGACACACTCCTACGAGCAGTACTTC. Amino acid sequence: CASSVAGTHSYEQYF. The full variable domain, completed using reference TRBV9 and TRBJ2-7, is DSGVTQTPKHLITATGQRVTLRCSPRSGDLSVYWYQQSLDQGLQFLIQYYNGEERAKGNILERFSAQQFPDLHSELNLSSLELGDSALYFCASSVAGTHSYEQYFGPGTRLTVT.

Only a few counts were recorded for this clonotype. The chain has TRBV6-6 and TRBJ1-1, with D perhaps TRBD1 (5 bases). Germline V gives CDR1 MNHNY, CDR2 SVGAGI (reference sequence). V was cut by 5 bases and J by 7 bases, with 20 bases left in between. The CDR3 has 15 residues. In DNA, the CDR3 is TGTGCCAGCAGTCTCCCGACAGTTCATGGGGGTGAAGCTTTCTTT. Amino acid sequence: CASSLPTVHGGEAFF.

The rearrangement uses TRBV27 and TRBJ2-5; TRBD2 aligns across 7 bases. Germline CDR1 reads MNHEY; CDR2 reads SMNVEV (reference sequence). This CDR3 is 15 amino acids long. The trim removed 3 bases at V and 4 bases at J, leaving 8 bases unmatched. The CDR3 nucleotides read TGTGCCAGCAGTTTTGGGGGAGGGAGGGCAGAGACCCAGTACTTC. It encodes CASSFGGGRAETQYF.

V usage is TRBV5-1 and J usage is TRBJ2-1, with TRBD1 matching over 9 bases. The CDR3 has 17 amino acids. Germline values: CDR1 SGHRS, CDR2 YFSETQ. J gave up 2 bases and V 0 bases, and 6 bases lay outside the gene matches. The CDR3 region is CASSLAVTGGTYNEQFF. The CDR3 nucleotides read TGCGCCAGCAGCTTGGCAGTGACAGGGGGAACCTACAATGAGCAGTTCTTC.

The chain uses TRBV25-1 and TRBJ2-7, with 8 bases lining up with TRBD2. Germline assignment: CDR1 MGHDK and CDR2 SYGVNS. The CDR3 extends over 14 amino acids. After removal of 6 bases from V and 3 bases from J, the junction contained 7 bases not matched to a gene. The CDR3, as DNA: TGTGCCAGCAGCAGCGGGAGCCCGATCTACGAGCAGTACTTC. Encoded protein: CASSSGSPIYEQYF.

The rearrangement joins TRBV29-1 to TRBJ1-5; possibly TRBD1 for D (5 bases). V was pared by 2 bases and J by 4 bases, with 15 bases between. Per the germline V gene, CDR1 is SQVTM and CDR2 is ANQGSEA. CDR3 size: 15 residues. This chain's CDR3 is CSVELGLTENQPQHF. CDR3 sequence (DNA): TGCAGCGTTGAACTGGGACTTACCGAGAATCAGCCCCAGCATTTT.

This sequence joins TRBV20-1 and TRBJ2-7; D unresolved. The V gene lost 1 base and the J gene lost 0 bases, with 10 bases spanning the gap. This CDR3 has 14 amino acids. Germline CDR1 DFQATT, CDR2 SNEGSKA (reference sequence). Here the CDR3 DNA reads TGCAGTGCTAGAGTTCCAGGTCCCTCCTACGAGCAGTACTTC. Protein product: CSARVPGPSYEQYF.

To note about this clonotype: At one boundary the junction diverges from the germline segment, which might be a read error. The gene calls are TRBV6-5 and TRBJ2-7; TRBD1 agrees at 9 bases. The CDR3 sequence is 14 residues long. Germline V gene data show CDR1 as MNHEY and CDR2 as SVGAGI. CDR3 nucleotides: TGTGTCAGCAGGGAGACAGGGGGCTCCTACGAGCAGTACTTC. Its translation: CVSRETGGSYEQYF.

The chain joins TRBV7-9 to TRBJ2-7; D gene unclear. V was cut by 1 base and J by 6 bases, with 10 bases left in between. This CDR3 is built from 13 residues. CDR1 is SEHNR and CDR2 is FQNEAQ in the germline V gene (reference sequence). DNA of the CDR3: TGTGCCAGCAGCTTAGGGCCAGGTCCCGAGCAGTACTTC. Its protein is CASSLGPGPEQYF.

To note about this clonotype: The junction departs from germline at one end; a sequencing error may be responsible. V and J are TRBV5-1 and TRBJ2-7; 7 bases map to TRBD1. The CDR3 consists of 15 residues. The germline V gene has CDR1 SGHRS and CDR2 YFSETQ. CDR3 coding DNA: TGCGTCAGCAGTAATTCCGGGACAGCTTCCTACGAGCAGTACTTC. This encodes CVSSNSGTASYEQYF.

CDR3 in DNA: TGCGCCAGCAGCCAAGATATAACTAACTATGGCTACACCTTC. Amino acid sequence: CASSQDITNYGYTF. The chain carries TRBV4-1 and TRBJ1-2, with D unclear. Germline assignment: CDR1 MGHRA and CDR2 YSYEKL. CDR3 length: 14 amino acids. V was cut by 0 bases and J by 0 bases, with 5 bases left in between.

This clonotype has a handful of counts. This chain uses TRBV9 with TRBJ1-5; D gene uncertain. The CDR3 runs to 13 residues. Per the germline V gene, CDR1 is SGDLS and CDR2 is YYNGEE. With 3 bases removed from V and 7 bases from J, the gap between germline ends came to 11 bases. CDR3: CASSATTTQPQHF. As DNA, the CDR3 is TGTGCCAGCAGCGCCACAACGACACAGCCCCAGCATTTT.

This clonotype was seen more than once but under ten times. The CDR3: CASSPRSGGFSYEQYF. DNA of the CDR3: TGCGCCAGCAGCCCAAGATCGGGGGGATTTTCCTACGAGCAGTACTTC. V is TRBV5-1 and J is TRBJ2-7; 7 bases line up with TRBD2. The CDR3 runs to 16 residues. The ends lost 4 bases at V and 1 base at J; junction bases unmatched: 11. The germline V gene has CDR1 SGHRS and CDR2 YFSETQ. Drawing the rest from reference TRBV5-1 and TRBJ2-7, the complete variable domain is KAGVTQTPRYLIKTRGQQVTLSCSPISGHRSVSWYQQTPGQGLQFLFEYFSETQRNKGNFPGRFSGRQFSNSRSEMNVSTLELGDSALYLCASSPRSGGFSYEQYFGPGTRLTVT.

The J gene is TRBJ2-2, the V gene TRBV7-2, with D perhaps TRBD1 (6 bases). Germline CDR1 is SGHTA and CDR2 is FQGNSA. Between the trimmed V and J ends, which lost 0 bases and 7 bases, there was a span of 9 bases. This CDR3 has 14 residues. Here the CDR3 reads CASSLAGAVGELFF. The CDR3, as DNA: TGTGCCAGCAGCTTAGCGGGGGCGGTCGGGGAGCTGTTTTTT.

Comment on this clonotype: This may stem from a read error, because a much larger clone lies one nucleotide away. The chain employs TRBV7-3 and TRBJ2-1; 10 bases match TRBD1. The CDR3 length is 14 residues. V trimming: 5 bases; J trimming: 8 bases; junction bases outside the gene matches: 6. The germline V gene encodes CDR1 SGHTA and CDR2 FQGTGA. CDR3 amino acids: CASSGGQGYDEQFF. CDR3 DNA sequence: TGTGCCAGCAGCGGGGGACAGGGGTACGATGAGCAGTTCTTC.

A few counts support this clonotype. The V call is TRBV27, the J call TRBJ1-2, with D possibly matching TRBD1 (5 bases). This CDR3 is built from 15 residues. CDR1 and CDR2 (germline): MNHEY, SMNVEV (reference sequence). Trimming left V 0 bases short and J 8 bases short, with 16 bases between. This CDR3 reads CASSLSGDRTTGYTF. The CDR3 DNA follows: TGTGCCAGCAGTTTATCGGGGGATAGGACCACAGGCTACACCTTC.